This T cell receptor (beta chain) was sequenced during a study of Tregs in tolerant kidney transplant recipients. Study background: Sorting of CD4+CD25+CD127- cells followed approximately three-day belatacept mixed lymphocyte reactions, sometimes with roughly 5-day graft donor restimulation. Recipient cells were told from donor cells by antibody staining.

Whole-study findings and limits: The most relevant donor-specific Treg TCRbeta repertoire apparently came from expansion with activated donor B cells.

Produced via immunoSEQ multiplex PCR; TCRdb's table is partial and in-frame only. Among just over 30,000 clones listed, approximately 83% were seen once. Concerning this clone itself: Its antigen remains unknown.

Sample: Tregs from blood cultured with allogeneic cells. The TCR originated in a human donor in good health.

The CDR3 coding sequence is TGTGCCAGCAGCCTCCTAGCAGTTGTTTCCGGGGAGCTGTTTTTT. Amino acids: CASSLLAVVSGELFF. The chain combines TRBV6-5 with TRBJ2-2; weak D call: TRBD2 (5 bases). The CDR3 runs 15 residues. V was cut by 6 bases and J by 6 bases, with 17 bases left in between. The germline V gene encodes CDR1 MNHEY and CDR2 SVGAGI.